The next 32 T cell receptor beta chains were all read from a single sample in a study of a mutant IDH1 vaccine in newly diagnosed glioma. For these TCRs, the target antigens are not known. Time point: week 47, end of study. Each vaccine dose was 300 ug of mutant IDH1 20-mer peptide, with topical imiquimod. TCRdb's table, derived via immunoSEQ multiplex PCR, lists solely in-frame clones and lacks some. The sample lists about 50,000 clones, about 80% occurring once. This material consisted of PBMCs, taken from a glioma patient whose treatment included an IDH1 peptide vaccine. The source is a woman aged 40 to 50 with glioma. Some clones in this sample may be carry-over from other donors' samples.

This clone is a singleton in its sample. The J gene is TRBJ2-7, the V gene TRBV5-1; D remains ambiguous. Germline loops: CDR1 SGHRS, CDR2 YFSETQ. The CDR3 totals 15 residues. V was clipped by 7 bases and J by 3 bases, with 20 bases between them. Here the CDR3 reads CASAKPEDGFYEQYF. For the CDR3, the DNA is TGCGCCAGCGCCAAACCTGAGGACGGCTTCTACGAGCAGTACTTC.

Only a few counts were recorded for this clone. CDR3: CASSFGGVRETQYF. In DNA form, the CDR3 reads TGTGCCAGCAGCTTCGGGGGGGTGAGAGAGACCCAGTACTTC. The chain has TRBV7-2 and TRBJ2-5, with TRBD2 identical over 8 bases. The length of the CDR3 is 14 residues. The V gene end was trimmed by 3 bases and the J gene end by 4 bases; junction bases not matched to a gene: 4. In germline, CDR1 is SGHTA, CDR2 FQGNSA. Based on the CDR3 plus reference TRBV7-2 and TRBJ2-5, the full variable domain is GAGVSQSPSNKVTEKGKDVELRCDPISGHTALYWYRQSLGQGLEFLIYFQGNSAPDKSGLPSDRFSAERTGGSVSTLTIQRTQQEDSAVYLCASSFGGVRETQYFGPGTRLLVL.

The CDR3 nucleotides are TGTGCCAGCAGCTTGGATCGGGCGAACTATGGCTACACCTTC. Residues: CASSLDRANYGYTF. The chain uses TRBV5-4 and TRBJ1-2, with unresolved D. The CDR3 is made up of 14 amino acids. V gave up 0 bases and J gave up 2 bases, with 8 bases separating them. The V gene's germline CDR1 is SGHNT and CDR2 YYREEE (reference sequence).

The CDR3 here is CASSLSRGGGNEQFF. The CDR3 nucleotides are TGCGCCAGCAGCTTGAGTCGCGGGGGGGGGAATGAGCAGTTCTTC. The V gene is TRBV5-1, the J gene TRBJ2-1, with 9 bases identical to TRBD2. This CDR3 is built from 15 residues. Unmatched junction bases numbered 6, after V lost 1 base and J lost 7 bases. The V gene's germline CDR1 is SGHRS and CDR2 YFSETQ.

This clone has a handful of counts. The V and J genes are TRBV2 and TRBJ2-1; D remains ambiguous. V lost 7 bases and J lost 5, with 12 bases in between. The germline CDR1 and CDR2 sequences are SNHLY and FYNNEI. The CDR3 is 13 residues long. The CDR3 nucleotides are TGTGCCAGCAACGTGGGCACCCACAATGAGCAGTTCTTC. Translation gives CASNVGTHNEQFF.

The sample holds a few counts of this clone. V gene TRBV6-9 combines with J gene TRBJ2-7; 9 bases fit TRBD1. The V gene end was trimmed by 7 bases and the J gene end by 0 bases; junction bases not matched to a gene: 13. This CDR3 has 17 residues. The germline V gene has CDR1 MNHGY and CDR2 SVAAGI. The CDR3 bases are TGTGCCAGCACCCATGCGAGGACAGGGGCCCCCTCCTACGAGCAGTACTTC. Its translation: CASTHARTGAPSYEQYF.

The genes are TRBV4-1 and TRBJ2-2; 14 bases are a match to TRBD2. This CDR3 is 17 amino acids long. The germline CDR1 and CDR2 sequences are MGHRA and YSYEKL. V shed 0 bases and J 6 bases; nucleotides not matched to a gene: 3. The CDR3 loop is CASSQEGLAGEAGELFF. The CDR3 DNA follows: TGCGCCAGCAGCCAAGAGGGACTAGCGGGAGAGGCCGGGGAGCTGTTTTTT.

This chain uses TRBV7-2 with TRBJ1-1; D is unclear. Germline loops: CDR1 SGHTA, CDR2 FQGNSA. This CDR3 spans 13 amino acids. Trimming shortened V by 7 bases and J by 1 base, and 10 bases separated the two germline ends. CDR3 region: CASTLPGNTEAFF. As DNA, the CDR3 is TGTGCCAGCACCCTTCCAGGGAACACTGAAGCTTTCTTT.

As regards this clone: Sequence at one end of the junction differs from germline and may be a read error. This sequence joins TRBV20-1 and TRBJ1-1; tentative D call: TRBD1 (5 bases). Germline V gives CDR1 DFQATT, CDR2 SNEGSKA (reference sequence). The CDR3 length is 11 residues. The CDR3 bases are TGCAGTGCTTGGGGGAACCCTGAAGCTTTCTTT. This sequence encodes CSAWGNPEAFF.

The V gene is TRBV5-4, the J gene TRBJ2-3; the match to TRBD2 covers 8 bases. This CDR3 contains 15 residues. Germline CDR1 SGHNT, CDR2 YYREEE (reference sequence). Trimming cost V 4 bases and J 5 bases; bases outside gene matches: 9. In DNA, the CDR3 is TGTGCCAGCAGCGCCCATGCGGGGGGCATAGATACGCAGTATTTT. Protein product: CASSAHAGGIDTQYF.

This clone came up once. The chain is built from TRBV5-1 and TRBJ2-7; possible D gene TRBD2, 5 bases. The CDR3 spans 14 residues. V lost 4 bases, J lost 0 bases, and 11 bases lay in between. CDR1 and CDR2 from the germline V gene are SGHRS and YFSETQ. CDR3 in DNA: TGCGCCAGCAGCGAGGGCAGTAGCTCCTACGAGCAGTACTTC. This gives the protein CASSEGSSSYEQYF.

The rearrangement links TRBV19 to TRBJ2-1; 7 bases line up with TRBD2. The CDR3 has 14 amino acids. The ends lost 7 bases at V and 9 bases at J; junction bases unmatched: 12. Germline V gene data show CDR1 as LNHDA and CDR2 as SQIVND (reference sequence). The CDR3 sequence is CASTDLRGVGEQFF. CDR3 sequence (DNA): TGTGCCAGTACCGATCTCCGGGGGGTTGGTGAGCAGTTCTTC.

The chain carries TRBV7-9 and TRBJ2-1; D might be TRBD2 (7 bases). V gave up 6 bases and J gave up 7 bases, with 16 bases separating them. The germline CDR1 and CDR2 sequences are SEHNR and FQNEAQ (reference sequence). CDR3 length equals 14 residues. CDR3 in DNA: TGTGCCAGCAGAGGGTGGGGGGGCCGAAATGAGCAGTTCTTC. This sequence encodes CASRGWGGRNEQFF.

This clone showed up just once. This chain links TRBV6-5 with TRBJ1-2; the D is unclear. Trimming took off 4 bases at V and 2 bases at J, with 17 bases between the two ends. The CDR3 is 16 residues long. Germline-derived CDR1 and CDR2 are MNHEY and SVGAGI. For the CDR3, the DNA is TGTGCCAGCAGTTTTAGGTGGCGCCGGACCAACTATGGCTACACCTTC. Its translation is CASSFRWRRTNYGYTF.

This clone appeared a single time. The rearrangement joins TRBV5-4 to TRBJ2-5; D is possibly TRBD1 (6 bases). Looked up from germline, CDR1 is SGHNT and CDR2 is YYREEE (reference sequence). The CDR3 runs to 15 residues. Trimming removed 0 bases at V and 1 base at J, with 10 bases between. The CDR3 DNA reads TGTGCCAGCAGCTTGGGGGGGCTAGGCCAAGAGACCCAGTACTTC. Protein product: CASSLGGLGQETQYF. The complete variable domain, with remaining parts taken from reference TRBV5-4 and TRBJ2-5, reads ETGVTQSPTHLIKTRGQQVTLRCSSQSGHNTVSWYQQALGQGPQFIFQYYREEENGRGNFPPRFSGLQFPNYSSELNVNALELDDSALYLCASSLGGLGQETQYFGPGTRLLVL.

This chain uses TRBV20-1 with TRBJ2-4; D is perhaps TRBD1 or TRBD2 (6 bases each). This CDR3 has 11 amino acids. Trimming pared 5 bases from V and 8 bases from J, leaving 10 bases between. Germline loops: CDR1 DFQATT, CDR2 SNEGSKA (reference sequence). The CDR3 loop reads CSARRGDIQYF. Here the CDR3 DNA reads TGCAGTGCTCGTAGGGGGGACATTCAGTACTTC.

This clone is labeled as medium-sized. The V gene is TRBV5-4, the J gene TRBJ2-3, with 10 bases aligning to TRBD2. Unmatched junction bases numbered 11, after V lost 3 bases and J lost 4 bases. CDR1 and CDR2 (germline): SGHNT, YYREEE (reference sequence). The CDR3 runs to 17 residues. This CDR3 is CASSSGASGGVADTQYF. The CDR3 nucleotides are TGTGCCAGCAGCTCGGGGGCTAGCGGGGGAGTCGCAGATACGCAGTATTTT.

This chain joins TRBV15 and TRBJ1-1, with 7 nucleotides matching TRBD1. Germline CDR1 is LNHNV and CDR2 is YYDKDF (reference sequence). CDR3 size: 16 residues. Trimming at V came to 3 bases and at J to 4 bases, leaving 11 bases not matched to a gene. CDR3 nucleotide sequence: TGTGCCACCAGCAGTGGACAGGCAGTTGCGGGCACTGAAGCTTTCTTT. It is translated as CATSSGQAVAGTEAFF.

As for this clone: Relative to the germline gene, one junction end is altered; a read error may explain this. The V and J genes are TRBV7-7 and TRBJ2-7, with D hard to call. Germline assignment: CDR1 SSHAT and CDR2 FNYEAQ (reference sequence). The CDR3 covers 13 residues. The CDR3 DNA is TGTGCTAGCAGCTTCGGACGCAGCTACGAGCAGTACTTC. Protein product: CASSFGRSYEQYF. The complete variable domain, with remaining parts taken from reference TRBV7-7 and TRBJ2-7, reads GAGVSQSPRYKVTKRGQDVTLRCDPISSHATLYWYQQALGQGPEFLTYFNYEAQPDKSGLPSDRFSAERPEGSISTLTIQRTEQRDSAMYRCASSFGRSYEQYFGPGTRLTVT.

This clone appeared a few times. V gene TRBV6-1 combines with J gene TRBJ2-7; no clear D gene. V lost 7 bases and J 0 bases, leaving 13 bases between the germline ends. Germline loops: CDR1 MNHNS, CDR2 SASEGT. This CDR3 spans 14 amino acids. DNA of the CDR3: TGTGCCAGCACCCCCACCCGGGTCTCCTACGAGCAGTACTTC. This translates into CASTPTRVSYEQYF.

The V and J genes are TRBV21-1 and TRBJ1-3; TRBD1 reflects the table's D call only, with no check against the DNA. TRBV21-1 is labeled a pseudogene. The CDR3 covers 19 residues. CDR3 bases: TGTGCCAGCAGCGAAGGGGGTCCGGGACACACTATCTCTGGAAACACCATATATTTT. This sequence encodes CASSEGGPGHTISGNTIYF.

The V gene is TRBV6-4, the J gene TRBJ1-2; the D is unclear. CDR3 size: 11 residues. Between the trimmed V and J ends, which lost 3 bases and 4 bases, there was a span of 3 bases. Per germline, CDR1 MRHNA and CDR2 SNTAGT. CDR3 loop: CASSEGYGYTF. The DNA for the CDR3 is TGTGCCAGCAGTGAAGGCTATGGCTACACCTTC.

This rearrangement joins TRBV11-2 to TRBJ1-3; 10 bases are a match to TRBD1. This CDR3 has 17 amino acids. V lost 5 bases and J lost 0; bases outside the gene matches: 7. Germline V gives CDR1 SGHAT, CDR2 FQNNGV. In DNA, the CDR3 is TGTGCCAGCAGCCTCTGGACAGGGGGTCTCTCTGGAAACACCATATATTTT. Amino acids: CASSLWTGGLSGNTIYF.

This clone has a handful of counts. This rearrangement joins TRBV7-2 to TRBJ2-1; 8 nucleotides line up with TRBD2. J was trimmed by 2 bases and V by 11 bases; bases with no gene match: 8. The CDR3 consists of 14 residues. Germline V CDR1 and CDR2: SGHTA, FQGNSA. CDR3 sequence (DNA): TGTGCCGGGGGACGGGGGGGTGCCTACAATGAGCAGTTCTTC. Amino acids: CAGGRGGAYNEQFF.

The CDR3 loop reads CAWREVADEQYF. In DNA form, the CDR3 reads TGTGCCTGGCGGGAGGTAGCGGACGAGCAGTACTTC. The rearrangement joins TRBV30 to TRBJ2-7; 7 bases are a match to TRBD2. There are 12 residues in the CDR3. The trim removed 5 bases at V and 5 bases at J, leaving 6 bases unmatched. Germline values: CDR1 GTSNPN, CDR2 SVGIG (reference sequence).

Comment on this clone: Other nucleotide sequences from this sample produce the same CDR3. The rearrangement uses TRBV4-3 and TRBJ1-4; D is uncertain. Germline CDR1 is LGHNA and CDR2 is YSLEER. V shed 0 bases and J shed 2 bases, with 7 bases lying between them. The CDR3 extends over 15 amino acids. DNA of the CDR3: TGCGCCAGCAGCCAAGACCGGGCGACTAATGAAAAACTGTTTTTT. Translated, it gives CASSQDRATNEKLFF.

This chain joins TRBV5-1 and TRBJ1-2, with a tentative D call TRBD1 (6 bases). V gave up 0 bases and J gave up 4 bases, with 10 bases separating them. This CDR3 has 14 residues. The germline V gene has CDR1 SGHRS and CDR2 YFSETQ. As DNA, the CDR3 is TGCGCCAGCAGCTTGGTCGGACAGATCTATGGCTACACCTTC. Protein: CASSLVGQIYGYTF. Complete variable domain (other parts from reference TRBV5-1 and TRBJ1-2): KAGVTQTPRYLIKTRGQQVTLSCSPISGHRSVSWYQQTPGQGLQFLFEYFSETQRNKGNFPGRFSGRQFSNSRSEMNVSTLELGDSALYLCASSLVGQIYGYTFGSGTRLTVV.

CDR3 sequence: CASSKGGNYEQYF. CDR3 in DNA: TGTGCCAGTAGTAAGGGGGGGAACTACGAGCAGTACTTC. V usage is TRBV19 and J usage is TRBJ2-7; perhaps TRBD2 as D (7 bases). Per germline, CDR1 LNHDA and CDR2 SQIVND (reference sequence). This CDR3 is built from 13 residues. V lost 4 bases, J lost 3 bases, and 10 bases lay in between.

This chain joins TRBV2 and TRBJ2-5, with TRBD2 matching 7 bases. The trim removed 3 bases at V and 2 bases at J, leaving 12 bases unmatched. There are 17 residues in the CDR3. Germline loops: CDR1 SNHLY, CDR2 FYNNEI. This CDR3 is CASSEGLLWGGQETQYF. The CDR3 nucleotides read TGTGCCAGCAGTGAGGGACTGCTGTGGGGGGGTCAAGAGACCCAGTACTTC.

The chain couples TRBV9 to TRBJ1-4; D possibly corresponds to TRBD1 (6 bases). Germline V lookup: CDR1 SGDLS, CDR2 YYNGEE. There are 13 residues in the CDR3. V was trimmed by 4 bases and J by 7 bases, leaving 11 bases between them. CDR3 sequence: CASSSRGGEKLFF. Written as DNA, the CDR3 is TGTGCCAGCAGCTCCCGAGGGGGTGAAAAACTGTTTTTT.

This clone showed up just once. The V gene is TRBV7-2, the J gene TRBJ1-5, with D unclear. The germline gives CDR1 SGHTA, CDR2 FQGNSA. V dropped 1 base and J dropped 3 bases, with 13 bases sitting between them. The CDR3 sequence is 16 residues long. CDR3 amino acids: CASSLEGGRVNQPQHF. As DNA, the CDR3 is TGTGCCAGCAGCTTAGAGGGCGGACGGGTCAATCAGCCCCAGCATTTT.

This rearrangement joins TRBV30 to TRBJ2-7; 8 bases agree with TRBD1. The CDR3 runs to 15 residues. V lost 2 bases to trimming and J lost 4 bases; unmatched junction nucleotides: 10. Germline V gene lookup returns CDR1 GTSNPN and CDR2 SVGIG (reference sequence). The CDR3 loop reads CAWSPLDRVVYEQYF. The CDR3 nucleotides are TGTGCCTGGAGTCCCCTGGACAGGGTTGTATACGAGCAGTACTTC.